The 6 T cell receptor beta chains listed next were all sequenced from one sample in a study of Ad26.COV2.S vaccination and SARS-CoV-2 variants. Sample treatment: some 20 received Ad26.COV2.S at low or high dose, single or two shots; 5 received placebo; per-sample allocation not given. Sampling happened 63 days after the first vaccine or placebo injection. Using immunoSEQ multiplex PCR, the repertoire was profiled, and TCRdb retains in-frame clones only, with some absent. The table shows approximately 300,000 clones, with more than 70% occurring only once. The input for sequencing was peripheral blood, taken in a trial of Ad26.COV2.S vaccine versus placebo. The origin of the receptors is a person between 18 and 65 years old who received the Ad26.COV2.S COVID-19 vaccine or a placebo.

DNA of the CDR3: TGTGCCAGCAGCTTAAGGGCAGGGAGAGTACACAATGAGCAGTTCTTC. Translating it yields CASSLRAGRVHNEQFF. V is TRBV7-9 and J is TRBJ2-1, with D perhaps given as TRBD1 or TRBD2 (5 bases each). CDR3 length: 16 residues. The germline V gene encodes CDR1 SEHNR and CDR2 FQNEAQ (reference sequence). V shed 2 bases and J shed 5 bases, with 16 bases lying between them.

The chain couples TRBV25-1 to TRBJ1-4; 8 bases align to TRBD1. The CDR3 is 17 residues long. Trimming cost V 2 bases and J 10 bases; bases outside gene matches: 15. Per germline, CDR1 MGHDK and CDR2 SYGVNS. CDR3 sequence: CASSEPTRTGWEGKLFF. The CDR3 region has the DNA TGTGCCAGCAGTGAACCGACCCGGACAGGGTGGGAAGGAAAACTGTTTTTT. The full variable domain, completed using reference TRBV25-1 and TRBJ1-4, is EADIYQTPRYLVIGTGKKITLECSQTMGHDKMYWYQQDPGMELHLIHYSYGVNSTEKGDLSSESTVSRIRTEHFPLTLESARPSHTSQYLCASSEPTRTGWEGKLFFGSGTQLSVL.

CDR3 sequence: CASSRQGTAKETQYF. Here the CDR3 DNA reads TGTGCCAGCAGTCGACAAGGGACAGCCAAAGAGACCCAGTACTTC. V is TRBV6-2 or TRBV6-3 and J is TRBJ2-5; 7 nucleotides match TRBD1. Germline CDR1 MNHEY, CDR2 SVGEGT. The CDR3 extends over 15 amino acids. Trimming removed 5 bases from V and 3 bases from J; junction bases left unmatched: 9.

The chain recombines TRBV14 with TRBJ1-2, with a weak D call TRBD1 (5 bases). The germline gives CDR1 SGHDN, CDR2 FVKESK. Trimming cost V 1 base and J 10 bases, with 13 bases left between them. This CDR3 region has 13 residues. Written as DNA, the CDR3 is TGTGCCAGCAGCCAAGCGGGGGGATCGACCTACACCTTC. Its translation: CASSQAGGSTYTF.

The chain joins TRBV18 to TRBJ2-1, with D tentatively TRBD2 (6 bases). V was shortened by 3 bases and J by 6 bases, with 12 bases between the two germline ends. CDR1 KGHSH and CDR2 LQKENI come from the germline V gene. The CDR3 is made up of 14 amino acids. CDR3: CASSPYFGGNEQFF. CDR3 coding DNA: TGTGCCAGCTCACCCTACTTCGGGGGCAATGAGCAGTTCTTC.

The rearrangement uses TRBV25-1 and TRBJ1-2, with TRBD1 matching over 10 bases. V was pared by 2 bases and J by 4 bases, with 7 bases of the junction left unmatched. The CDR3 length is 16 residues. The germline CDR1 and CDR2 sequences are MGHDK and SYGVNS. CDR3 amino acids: CASSERDRGLGYGYTF. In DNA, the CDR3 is TGTGCCAGCAGTGAACGCGACAGGGGGCTCGGCTATGGCTACACCTTC.